The following is a T cell receptor beta chain sequence with its context. The germline V gene has CDR1 ENHRY and CDR2 SYGVKD. V lost 2 bases, J lost 4 bases, and 9 bases lay in between. This CDR3 comprises 14 residues. These data come from a study of blood T cell repertoires in COVID-19. Using immunoSEQ multiplex PCR, the repertoire was profiled, and TCRdb retains in-frame clones only, with some absent. The table records about 250,000 clones, roughly 85% of them present only once. The chain combines TRBV10-3 with TRBJ2-1; D is perhaps TRBD1 (5 bases). Sequencing was carried out using PBMCs or T cells enriched from blood (not recorded which). The origin of this receptor is a woman between 45 and 65 years old with acute COVID-19. In nucleotides, the CDR3 is TGTGCCATCAGTGAGGGACACCTTTACAATGAGCAGTTCTTC. Translation: CAISEGHLYNEQFF.